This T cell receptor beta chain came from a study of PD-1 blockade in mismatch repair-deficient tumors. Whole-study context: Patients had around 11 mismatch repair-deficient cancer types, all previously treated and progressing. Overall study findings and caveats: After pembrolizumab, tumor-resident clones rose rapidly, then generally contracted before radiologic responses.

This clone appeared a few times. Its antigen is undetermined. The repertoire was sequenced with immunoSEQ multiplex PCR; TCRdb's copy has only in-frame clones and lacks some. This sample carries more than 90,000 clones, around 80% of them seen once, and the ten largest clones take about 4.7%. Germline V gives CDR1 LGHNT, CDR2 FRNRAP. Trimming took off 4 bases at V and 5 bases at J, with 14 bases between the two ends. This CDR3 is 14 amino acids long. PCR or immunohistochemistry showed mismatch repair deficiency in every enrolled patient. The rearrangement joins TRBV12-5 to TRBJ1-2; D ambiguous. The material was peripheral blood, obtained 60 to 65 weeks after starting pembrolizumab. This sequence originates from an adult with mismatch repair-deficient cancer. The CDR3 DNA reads TGTGCTAGTGGTTCGGCCCCCGAGGTGTATGGCTACACCTTC. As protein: CASGSAPEVYGYTF.